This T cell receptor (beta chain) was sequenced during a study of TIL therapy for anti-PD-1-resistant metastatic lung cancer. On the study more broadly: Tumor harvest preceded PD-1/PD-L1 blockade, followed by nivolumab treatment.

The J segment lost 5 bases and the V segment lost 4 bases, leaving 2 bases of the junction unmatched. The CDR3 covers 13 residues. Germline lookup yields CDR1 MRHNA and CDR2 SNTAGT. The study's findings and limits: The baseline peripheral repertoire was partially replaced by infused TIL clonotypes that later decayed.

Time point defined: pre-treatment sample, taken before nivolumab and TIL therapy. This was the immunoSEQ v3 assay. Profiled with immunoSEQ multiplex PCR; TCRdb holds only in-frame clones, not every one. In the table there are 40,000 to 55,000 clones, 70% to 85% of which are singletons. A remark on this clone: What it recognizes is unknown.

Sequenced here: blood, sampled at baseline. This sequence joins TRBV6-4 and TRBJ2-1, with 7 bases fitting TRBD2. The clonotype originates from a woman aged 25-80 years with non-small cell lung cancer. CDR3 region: CASSGGRHNEQFF. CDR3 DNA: TGTGCCAGCAGTGGCGGGAGACACAATGAGCAGTTCTTC.